There are a few counts of the clone carrying this TCR beta chain. What it binds is not known. Germline CDR1 is MDHEN and CDR2 is SYDVKM. Trimming took 2 bases from V and 3 from J, leaving 11 bases between them. This CDR3 contains 15 residues. The data derive from a study of Ad26.COV2.S vaccination and SARS-CoV-2 variants. For the study at large: As a participant in COV1001, the donor was in the Ad26.COV2.S trial arm. Findings and limits, study-wide: Compared with placebo recipients, vaccine recipients had higher spike-specific TCR breadth.

Assay: immunoSEQ multiplex PCR; the TCRdb copy retains only in-frame clones and omits some. This table holds about 370,000 clones, approximately 89% found once. Specified treatment: about 20 received Ad26.COV2.S at low or high dose, single or two shots; roughly five received placebo; per-sample allocation not given. Samples were taken on day 63 after the first vaccine or placebo injection. Ad26.COV2.S expressed prefusion-stabilized spike from the original Wuhan strain. This sequence joins TRBV28 and TRBJ1-5; a weak D match, TRBD1 (5 bases). This receptor was identified in a person between 18 and 59 years old who received the Ad26.COV2.S COVID-19 vaccine or a placebo. The starting material was peripheral blood, obtained in a trial of Ad26.COV2.S vaccine versus placebo. The CDR3 spells CASSLLGANNQPQHF. The CDR3 DNA sequence: TGTGCCAGCAGTTTACTAGGGGCCAACAATCAGCCCCAGCATTTT.